Following are 12 T cell receptor beta chains from one sample sequenced in a study of vaccination and CD4 T cells after COVID-19. The Oncomine TCR Beta short-read assay sequenced DNA from cultured CD4+ T cells. TCRdb re-called the PCR reads with MiXCR, one entry per CDR3 protein. In the table there are about 20,000 distinct CDR3 sequences, roughly 51% of which are singletons. Which antigens these TCRs recognize remains unknown. The treatment here: approximately 11-day PBMC culture with coronavirus spike peptide pools or control peptides (ViraFEST assay). The sample comprised CD4+ T cells from blood, cultured in vitro. Every receptor here comes from a human donor who had recovered from COVID-19.

The J gene is TRBJ2-3, the V gene TRBV7-9; unclear D gene. The V gene lost 3 bases and the J gene lost 0 bases, with 7 bases spanning the gap. This CDR3 region has 14 residues. Germline values: CDR1 SEHNR, CDR2 FQNEAQ (reference sequence). Here the CDR3 DNA reads TGTGCCAGCAGCTTTGACCAGAGCACAGATACGCAGTATTTT. Amino acid sequence: CASSFDQSTDTQYF.

This clonotype was seen a handful of times. The genes are TRBV7-6 and TRBJ1-1; D ambiguous. The CDR3 is 13 residues long. Per germline, CDR1 SGHVS and CDR2 FNYEAQ. The V end lost 2 bases, the J end lost 0 bases, and 4 bases lay between the germline ends. CDR3 nucleotide sequence: TGTGCCAGCAGCTTACAGGTGAACACTGAAGCTTTCTTT. Protein product: CASSLQVNTEAFF. The entire variable domain, with the rest obtained from reference TRBV7-6 and TRBJ1-1, is as follows: GAGVSQSPRYKVTKRGQDVALRCDPISGHVSLYWYRQALGQGPEFLTYFNYEAQQDKSGLPNDRFSAERPEGSISTLTIQRTEQRDSAMYRCASSLQVNTEAFFGQGTRLTVV.

The genes are TRBV20-1 and TRBJ2-3; D possibly corresponds to TRBD2 (5 bases). The CDR3 has 17 amino acids. The germline gives CDR1 DFQATT, CDR2 SNEGSKA (reference sequence). V was shortened by 5 bases and J by 1 base, with 22 bases between the two germline ends. Written as DNA, the CDR3 is TGCAGTGCTCCCTCGCGGGTTGGGAGAAGGGGCACAGATACGCAGTATTTT. Protein sequence: CSAPSRVGRRGTDTQYF.

This clonotype was picked up a small number of times. The CDR3 protein is CASSSLILSEAFF. CDR3 bases: TGTGCCAGCAGCTCCCTGATCCTAAGTGAAGCTTTCTTT. J is TRBJ1-1 and V is TRBV7-9; D is uncertain. Trimming shortened V by 4 bases and J by 7 bases, and 13 bases separated the two germline ends. CDR3 size: 13 residues. Per the germline V gene, CDR1 is SEHNR and CDR2 is FQNEAQ (reference sequence).

The chain links TRBV6-1 to TRBJ2-5, with 8 bases aligning to TRBD1. The V gene's germline CDR1 is MNHNS and CDR2 SASEGT. The CDR3 extends over 11 amino acids. The V gene end was trimmed by 8 bases and the J gene end by 4 bases; junction bases not matched to a gene: 0. This CDR3 is CASGTGETQYF. Written as DNA, the CDR3 is TGTGCCAGCGGGACAGGAGAGACCCAGTACTTC.

The V call is TRBV10-3, the J call TRBJ2-1, with 12 bases fitting TRBD2. The germline V gene has CDR1 ENHRY and CDR2 SYGVKD. The V segment lost 6 bases and the J segment 0 bases; nucleotides outside the gene matches: 3. The CDR3 runs to 16 residues. The CDR3 bases are TGTGCCATCAGGGAACTAGCGGGAGGCTCCTACAATGAGCAGTTCTTC. Translation: CAIRELAGGSYNEQFF.

The V gene is TRBV25-1, the J gene TRBJ1-2; D remains unclear. The CDR3 spans 15 residues. The germline CDR1 and CDR2 sequences are MGHDK and SYGVNS. Trimming took 1 base from V and 4 from J, leaving 13 bases between them. Here the CDR3 reads CASSEWRGYSYGYTF. CDR3 DNA sequence: TGTGCCAGCAGTGAATGGCGGGGTTACAGCTATGGCTACACCTTC.

The gene calls are TRBV6-2 or TRBV6-3 and TRBJ2-7; 7 bases are a match to TRBD1. Germline V gene data show CDR1 as MNHEY and CDR2 as SVGEGT. There are 16 residues in the CDR3. V lost 5 bases and J lost 1; bases outside the gene matches: 11. CDR3 DNA: TGTGCCAGCAGTGGGACAGCCTTCTTGAAATCCTACGAGCAGTACTTC. This codes for CASSGTAFLKSYEQYF.

This clonotype was picked up a small number of times. The chain employs TRBV6-1 and TRBJ1-4, with D possibly being TRBD1 (6 bases). The germline V gene has CDR1 MNHNS and CDR2 SASEGT. V was trimmed by 7 bases and J by 5 bases, leaving 14 bases between them. The CDR3 consists of 14 residues. The CDR3 bases are TGTGCCAGCAAACCGGGGACACCGAATGAAAAACTGTTTTTT. This codes for CASKPGTPNEKLFF.

CDR3 amino acids: CASSQQGAGNYGYTF. Here the CDR3 DNA reads TGTGCCAGTAGCCAACAGGGGGCAGGAAACTATGGCTACACCTTC. This chain links TRBV19 with TRBJ1-2, with 9 bases aligning to TRBD1. This CDR3 comprises 15 residues. Germline values: CDR1 LNHDA, CDR2 SQIVND (reference sequence). Trimming cost V 6 bases and J 2 bases; bases outside gene matches: 7.

The chain recombines TRBV2 with TRBJ1-5; 11 nucleotides agree with TRBD1. The CDR3 runs 15 residues. The J segment lost 4 bases and the V segment lost 4 bases, leaving 3 bases of the junction unmatched. Germline CDR1 reads SNHLY; CDR2 reads FYNNEI. The CDR3 region has the DNA TGTGCCAGCAGTGTTGGGACAGGGGGGAATCAGCCCCAGCATTTT. It translates to CASSVGTGGNQPQHF.

This clonotype has a handful of counts. The chain couples TRBV11-3 to TRBJ2-2, with 9 bases lining up with TRBD2. This CDR3 spans 14 amino acids. V gave up 10 bases and J gave up 4 bases; unmatched junction bases: 7. The germline V gene has CDR1 SGHNT and CDR2 YENEEA. The CDR3 here is CAISGSGGTGELFF. CDR3 nucleotides: TGTGCCATTAGCGGGAGTGGTGGCACCGGGGAGCTGTTTTTT.